This T cell receptor (beta chain) was sequenced during a study of cytomegalovirus exposure and HLA in healthy donors. In the PCR, 60 Vbeta and 13 Jbeta primers were used. TCRdb's table, derived via immunoSEQ multiplex PCR, lists solely in-frame clones and lacks some. This repertoire shows around 65,000 clones, about four fifths found once; its top ten account for 3.5% to 5%. Note on this clone: What it recognizes is unknown.

General study findings and limits: Immune exposure was documented only through CMV serostatus. By HLA locus, TCR association rates varied in a later analysis, with DRB1 showing the most and HLA-C the fewest. In all likelihood, a cluster of highly shared sequence variants was a sequencing artifact. Later analysis associated a missense DCLRE1C variant with TCR beta V- and J-gene trimming.

The receptor's source is a woman in her twenties or thirties in good health and CMV-seronegative. Input material: PBMCs.

CDR3 nucleotide sequence: TGCAGCGGCATTGTGGACACAACTAATGAAAAACTGTTTTTT. Its protein is CSGIVDTTNEKLFF. This sequence joins TRBV29-1 and TRBJ1-4; D might be TRBD1 (5 bases). CDR1 is SQVTM, CDR2 ANQGSEA, per germline. V was clipped by 7 bases and J by 0 bases, with 12 bases between them. This CDR3 is 14 amino acids long.